This is a list of T cell receptor beta chains from one sample in a study of OX40 agonist ivuxolimab in advanced cancers. Data came from immunoSEQ multiplex PCR; TCRdb stores just in-frame clones and leaves some out. The sample holds 74,000 or so clones, approximately 86% seen once. Sequenced here: CD4+ or CD8+ T cells sorted from blood, sampled in a trial of the OX40 agonist ivuxolimab. The origin of the receptors is an adult with an advanced solid tumor such as melanoma, head and neck, liver or kidney cancer. The CDR3 runs from the conserved cysteine through the conserved F or W. The D gene is left open where the match is weak. Only part of the rows carry a size: once, few, many, or a class if the clone is expanded.

D gene | J gene | V gene | clone size | CDR3 DNA | CDR3 protein
- | TRBJ1-2 | TRBV6-5 | - | TGTGCCAGCAGACAGGACAGTAACTATGGCTACACCTTC | CASRQDSNYGYTF
- | TRBJ2-7 | TRBV2 | - | TGTGCCAGCAGTGAAGGGCCGACCTACGAGCAGTACTTC | CASSEGPTYEQYF
TRBD1 | TRBJ1-5 | TRBV9 | - | TGTGCCAGCAGCGTAGGACAGGGGTTCGATCAGCCCCAGCATTTT | CASSVGQGFDQPQHF
- | TRBJ1-4 | TRBV4-1 | - | TGCGCCAGCAGTCCCGTCGCCCATGAAAAACTGTTTTTT | CASSPVAHEKLFF
TRBD1 | TRBJ2-7 | TRBV11-1 | - | TGTGCCAGCAGCATCCCGGGACAGGGGGCGCCCCGTCAGTACTTC | CASSIPGQGAPRQYF
- | TRBJ2-3 | TRBV2 | - | TGTGCCAGCAGGGAACTGGATACGCAGTATTTT | CASRELDTQYF
TRBD1 | TRBJ1-4 | TRBV4-2 | once | TGTGCCAGCAGCCTAGACAGGGACGGTGAAAAACTGTTTTTT | CASSLDRDGEKLFF
- | TRBJ2-5 | TRBV11-2 | - | TGTGCCAGCAGCTGGGGTATAGCCAGCATACAAGAGACCCAGTACTTC | CASSWGIASIQETQYF
- | TRBJ2-7 | TRBV5-1 | few | TGCGCCAGCAGCTCGGACGGGGACTACGAGCAGTACTTC | CASSSDGDYEQYF
- | TRBJ1-3 | TRBV5-8 | once | TGTGCCAGCAGCTTGCAAGGGGCGAACACCATATATTTT | CASSLQGANTIYF
- | TRBJ1-5 | TRBV6-1 | - | TGTGCCAGCAGGCAGGGAACGGATCAGCCCCAGCATTTT | CASRQGTDQPQHF
- | TRBJ2-5 | TRBV9 | - | TGTGCCAGCAGCGTCCGGGCCCATCAAGAGACCCAGTACTTC | CASSVRAHQETQYF
- | TRBJ2-5 | TRBV5-1 | - | TGCGCCAGCAGCTCGGGGTCGGCCAGGAGCCAAGAGACCCAGTACTTC | CASSSGSARSQETQYF
- | TRBJ1-5 | TRBV6-5 | few | TGTGCCAGCAGTTACGGTCGGTATAGCAATCAGCCCCAGCATTTT | CASSYGRYSNQPQHF
TRBD2 | TRBJ2-2 | TRBV27 | once | TGTGCCAGCAGTTTGCGGTCTAGCGGGAGAGGGGTCGGGGAGCTGTTTTTT | CASSLRSSGRGVGELFF
TRBD1 | TRBJ1-6 | TRBV28 | - | TGTGCCAGCAGCAAAGGAGGACAGGGCGCTTTTTCCTATAATTCACCCCTCCACTTT | CASSKGGQGAFSYNSPLHF
- | TRBJ1-5 | TRBV27 | once | TGTGCCAGCAGTAGATGGTACGGGACCGATAATAGCAATCAGCCCCAGCATTTT | CASSRWYGTDNSNQPQHF
TRBD2 | TRBJ2-3 | TRBV5-6 | - | TGTGCCAGCAGCTTGATCGGCGGGAGTACAGATACGCAGTATTTT | CASSLIGGSTDTQYF
- | TRBJ2-1 | TRBV21-1 | - | TGTGCCAGCAGCATGGGGGATTGGGGAGCGTGCTCCTACAATGAGCAGTTCTTC | CASSMGDWGACSYNEQFF
- | TRBJ1-5 | TRBV2 | - | TGTGCCAGCTGTAGGGATAGCAATCAGCCCCAGCATTTT | CASCRDSNQPQHF
- | TRBJ1-2 | TRBV2 | - | TGTGCCAGCACGCGAGGTAGAGGACGCTACTATGGCTACACCTTC | CASTRGRGRYYGYTF
TRBD2 | TRBJ2-2 | TRBV5-1 | - | TGCGCCAGCAGCTTCCGCAGAGGACTAGCGGGCGGGGAGCTGTTTTTT | CASSFRRGLAGGELFF